One and the same sample provided the 14 T cell receptor beta chains below, sequenced in a study of T-cell memory formation after mild COVID-19. One entry per CDR3 protein, called by TCRdb with MiXCR from the 5' RACE reads. The sample holds just under 50,000 distinct CDR3 sequences; around 12% are singletons and the top ten take about 24%. What was sequenced was PBMCs or a T cell subset sorted from them (not recorded which). Source of these receptors: a man in his late teens or twenties who had mild COVID-19 (a few samples of this study predate the infection). Cell type and time point are not known.

This clonotype was counted ten times or more. The chain combines TRBV4-3 with TRBJ2-3; D unresolved. CDR1 LGHNA and CDR2 YSLEER come from the germline V gene. The V and J ends lost 0 bases and 3 bases respectively, with 7 bases between them. The CDR3 consists of 14 residues. Here the CDR3 reads CASSQDWLTDTQYF. DNA of the CDR3: TGCGCCAGCAGCCAAGATTGGCTAACAGATACGCAGTATTTT.

There are a few counts of this clonotype. This chain connects TRBV7-2 to TRBJ2-5; 9 bases are a match to TRBD1. After removal of 5 bases from V and 4 bases from J, the junction contained 8 bases not matched to a gene. The CDR3 spans 15 residues. Germline V gene lookup returns CDR1 SGHTA and CDR2 FQGNSA. The CDR3, as DNA: TGTGCCAGCAGCACCTCGGGACAGGGTGGAGAGACCCAGTACTTC. Translation gives CASSTSGQGGETQYF.

The chain joins TRBV29-1 to TRBJ2-7, with D unresolved. There are 11 residues in the CDR3. V lost 5 bases to trimming and J lost 2 bases, with 7 bases between them. Germline V gives CDR1 SQVTM, CDR2 ANQGSEA. CDR3 sequence reads: CSVWSAYEQYF. CDR3 sequence (DNA): TGCAGCGTTTGGTCAGCCTACGAGCAGTACTTC.

This clonotype was counted at least ten times. The chain recombines TRBV11-2 with TRBJ2-2; 9 bases fit TRBD1. V shed 5 bases and J 4 bases; nucleotides not matched to a gene: 8. CDR1 is SGHAT and CDR2 is FQNNGV in the germline V gene. The CDR3 loop spans 16 amino acids. As DNA, the CDR3 is TGTGCCAGCAGCAAAACTGGACAGGGGAGCACCGGGGAGCTGTTTTTT. It is translated as CASSKTGQGSTGELFF.

This clonotype was counted between two and nine times. One base away lies a much larger clone, so this may be a sequencing read error. The chain joins TRBV7-2 to TRBJ2-1, with D unresolved. CDR1 is SGHTA and CDR2 is FQGNSA in the germline V gene. This CDR3 comprises 12 residues. Trimming took 2 bases from V and 11 from J, leaving 10 bases between them. The CDR3 loop reads CTSSLSLTKQFF. In DNA form, the CDR3 reads TGTACCAGCAGCTTAAGCTTGACAAAGCAGTTCTTC.

This chain links TRBV29-1 with TRBJ2-3; possibly TRBD2 for D (5 bases). The CDR3 has 14 amino acids. Trimming removed 6 bases from V and 4 bases from J, with 17 bases in between. Germline V CDR1 and CDR2: SQVTM, ANQGSEA. The CDR3 loop is CSVDNLTAADTQYF. The CDR3 coding sequence is TGCAGCGTCGATAATTTAACAGCGGCAGATACGCAGTATTTT.

This clonotype was recorded at least ten times. The J gene is TRBJ2-5, the V gene TRBV2; D is undetermined. CDR1 is SNHLY and CDR2 is FYNNEI in the germline V gene. CDR3 length: 13 residues. V lost 3 bases to trimming and J lost 4 bases, with 9 bases between them. The CDR3 DNA reads as TGTGCCAGCAGTGATGTAGGCCGAGAGACCCAGTACTTC. This codes for CASSDVGRETQYF.

Only a few counts were recorded for this clonotype. The V gene is TRBV20-1, the J gene TRBJ1-6; no firm D call. There are 13 residues in the CDR3. The germline V gene encodes CDR1 DFQATT and CDR2 SNEGSKA (reference sequence). This CDR3 reads CSFRSSYNSPLHF. CDR3 nucleotide sequence: TGCAGCTTTCGGAGCTCCTATAATTCACCCCTCCACTTT.

This clonotype has more than one count but fewer than ten. This rearrangement joins TRBV6-2 or TRBV6-3 to TRBJ2-2; D unresolved. Germline V gene sequence: CDR1 MNHEY, CDR2 SVGEGT. CDR3 length: 14 residues. V lost 4 bases and J lost 3, with 9 bases in between. CDR3 bases: TGTGCCAGCAGTTCCGGGCTATACACCGGGGAGCTGTTTTTT. Residues: CASSSGLYTGELFF.

This chain connects TRBV4-1 to TRBJ1-1; 8 bases fit TRBD1. V was clipped by 1 base and J by 5 bases; unmatched bases: 9. The CDR3 consists of 16 residues. CDR1 and CDR2 (germline): MGHRA, YSYEKL. CDR3 in amino acids: CASSQGPGGAGTEAFF. CDR3 in DNA: TGCGCCAGCAGCCAAGGTCCAGGGGGCGCAGGGACTGAAGCTTTCTTT.

This clonotype came up a few times. J is TRBJ2-5 and V is TRBV15; D is unclear. This CDR3 region has 13 residues. Germline V CDR1 and CDR2: LNHNV, YYDKDF (reference sequence). V shed 4 bases and J shed 1 base, with 7 bases lying between them. The CDR3 loop is CATSTRFQETQYF. The CDR3 coding sequence is TGTGCCACCAGCACCAGGTTCCAAGAGACCCAGTACTTC. The full variable domain, rest sourced from reference TRBV15 and TRBJ2-5, is DAMVIQNPRYQVTQFGKPVTLSCSQTLNHNVMYWYQQKSSQAPKLLFHYYDKDFNNEADTPDNFQSRRPNTSFCFLDIRSPGLGDTAMYLCATSTRFQETQYFGPGTRLLVL.

The V call is TRBV7-2, the J call TRBJ1-1; 9 bases match TRBD1. Per the germline V gene, CDR1 is SGHTA and CDR2 is FQGNSA. Trimming removed 4 bases from V and 4 bases from J; junction bases left unmatched: 4. This CDR3 spans 14 amino acids. CDR3 coding DNA: TGTGCCAGCAGCTCACAGGGGGCGCCCACTGAAGCTTTCTTT. This translates into CASSSQGAPTEAFF.

V gene TRBV5-1 combines with J gene TRBJ2-3; D tentatively reads TRBD1 or TRBD2 (6 bases each). Germline CDR1 is SGHRS and CDR2 is YFSETQ. The CDR3 is 16 amino acids. The ends were cut back, 5 bases at V and 3 bases at J, with 19 bases in the middle. CDR3 residues: CASSSQGGFGTDTQYF. The CDR3 nucleotides are TGCGCCAGCAGTTCTCAAGGGGGGTTTGGTACAGATACGCAGTATTTT.

There are a few counts of this clonotype. The genes are TRBV15 and TRBJ2-7; TRBD1 might be the D (6 bases). The CDR3 extends over 15 amino acids. V shed 0 bases and J shed 1 base, with 10 bases lying between them. CDR1 and CDR2 (germline): LNHNV, YYDKDF (reference sequence). The CDR3 sequence: CATSREEGESYEQYV. CDR3 bases: TGTGCCACCAGCAGAGAAGAGGGGGAGTCCTACGAGCAGTACGTC.